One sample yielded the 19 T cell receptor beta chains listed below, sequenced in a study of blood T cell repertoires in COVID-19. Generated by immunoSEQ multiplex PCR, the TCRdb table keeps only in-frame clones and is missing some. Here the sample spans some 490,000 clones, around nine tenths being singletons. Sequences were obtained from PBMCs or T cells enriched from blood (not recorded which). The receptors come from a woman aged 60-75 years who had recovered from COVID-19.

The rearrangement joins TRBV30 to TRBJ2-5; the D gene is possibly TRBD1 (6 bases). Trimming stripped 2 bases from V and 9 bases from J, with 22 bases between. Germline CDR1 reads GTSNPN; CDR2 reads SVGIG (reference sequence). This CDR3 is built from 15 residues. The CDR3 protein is CAWSLTGFSTRAQYF. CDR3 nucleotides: TGTGCCTGGAGTTTAACAGGGTTTTCCACCAGGGCCCAGTACTTC.

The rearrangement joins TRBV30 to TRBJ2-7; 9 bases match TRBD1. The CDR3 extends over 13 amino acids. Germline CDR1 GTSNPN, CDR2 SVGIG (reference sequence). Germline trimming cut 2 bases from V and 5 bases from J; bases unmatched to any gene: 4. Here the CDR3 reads CAWSPDRGDEQYF. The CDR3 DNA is TGTGCCTGGAGTCCGGACAGGGGCGACGAGCAGTACTTC.

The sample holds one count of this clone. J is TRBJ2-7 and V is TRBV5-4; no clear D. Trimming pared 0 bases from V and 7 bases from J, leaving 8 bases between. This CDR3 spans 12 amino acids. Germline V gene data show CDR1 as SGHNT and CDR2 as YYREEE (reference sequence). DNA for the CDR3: TGTGCCAGCAGCTTGGAGCGAACGGAGCAGTACTTC. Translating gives CASSLERTEQYF.

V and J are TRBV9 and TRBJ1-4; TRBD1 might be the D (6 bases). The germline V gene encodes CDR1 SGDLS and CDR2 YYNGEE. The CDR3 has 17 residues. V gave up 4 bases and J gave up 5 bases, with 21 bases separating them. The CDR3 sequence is CASSKGGFGGSNEKLFF. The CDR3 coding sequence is TGTGCCAGCAGCAAAGGGGGTTTTGGTGGCTCGAATGAAAAACTGTTTTTT.

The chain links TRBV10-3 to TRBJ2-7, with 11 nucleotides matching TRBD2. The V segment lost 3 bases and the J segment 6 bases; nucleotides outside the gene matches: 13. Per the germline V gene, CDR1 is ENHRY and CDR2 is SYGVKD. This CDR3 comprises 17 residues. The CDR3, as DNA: TGTGCCATCAGTGACCCTAGCGGGGGGTTGGGTCTTGTCGAGCAGTACTTC. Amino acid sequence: CAISDPSGGLGLVEQYF.

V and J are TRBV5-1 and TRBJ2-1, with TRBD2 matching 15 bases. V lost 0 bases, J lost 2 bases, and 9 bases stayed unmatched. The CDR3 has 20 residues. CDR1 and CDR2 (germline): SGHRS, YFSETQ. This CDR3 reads CASSLGGLAGGIRTYNEQFF. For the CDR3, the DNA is TGCGCCAGCAGCTTGGGCGGACTAGCGGGGGGGATAAGGACCTACAATGAGCAGTTCTTC. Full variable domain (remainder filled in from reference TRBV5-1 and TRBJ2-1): KAGVTQTPRYLIKTRGQQVTLSCSPISGHRSVSWYQQTPGQGLQFLFEYFSETQRNKGNFPGRFSGRQFSNSRSEMNVSTLELGDSALYLCASSLGGLAGGIRTYNEQFFGPGTRLTVL.

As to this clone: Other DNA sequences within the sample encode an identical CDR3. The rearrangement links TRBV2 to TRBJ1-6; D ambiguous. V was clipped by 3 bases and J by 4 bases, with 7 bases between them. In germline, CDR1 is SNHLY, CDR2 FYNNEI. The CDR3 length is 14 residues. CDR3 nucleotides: TGTGCCAGCAGTGATCGGGGTTATAATTCACCCCTCCACTTT. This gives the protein CASSDRGYNSPLHF. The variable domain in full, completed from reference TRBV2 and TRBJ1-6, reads EPEVTQTPSHQVTQMGQEVILRCVPISNHLYFYWYRQILGQKVEFLVSFYNNEISEKSEIFDDQFSVERPDGSNFTLKIRSTKLEDSAMYFCASSDRGYNSPLHFGNGTRLTVT.

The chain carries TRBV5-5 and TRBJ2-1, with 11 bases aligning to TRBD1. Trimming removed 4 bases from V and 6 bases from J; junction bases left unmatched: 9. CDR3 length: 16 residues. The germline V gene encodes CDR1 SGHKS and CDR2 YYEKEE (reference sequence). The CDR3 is CASSHVPGQGGNEQFF. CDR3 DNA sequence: TGTGCCAGCAGCCACGTCCCGGGACAGGGGGGCAATGAGCAGTTCTTC.

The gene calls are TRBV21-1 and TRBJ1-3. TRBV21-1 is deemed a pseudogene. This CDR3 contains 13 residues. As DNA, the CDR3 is TGTGCTAATGGGGGGGTATCGGGAAACACCATATATTTT. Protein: CANGGVSGNTIYF.

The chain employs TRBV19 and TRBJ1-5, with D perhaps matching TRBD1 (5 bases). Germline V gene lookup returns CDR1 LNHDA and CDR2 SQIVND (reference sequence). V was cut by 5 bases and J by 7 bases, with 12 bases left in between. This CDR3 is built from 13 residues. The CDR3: CASSSGGSQPQHF. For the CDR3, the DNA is TGTGCCAGTAGTTCGGGGGGAAGCCAGCCCCAGCATTTT. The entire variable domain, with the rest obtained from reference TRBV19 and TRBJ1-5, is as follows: DGGITQSPKYLFRKEGQNVTLSCEQNLNHDAMYWYRQDPGQGLRLIYYSQIVNDFQKGDIAEGYSVSREKKESFPLTVTSAQKNPTAFYLCASSSGGSQPQHFGDGTRLSIL.

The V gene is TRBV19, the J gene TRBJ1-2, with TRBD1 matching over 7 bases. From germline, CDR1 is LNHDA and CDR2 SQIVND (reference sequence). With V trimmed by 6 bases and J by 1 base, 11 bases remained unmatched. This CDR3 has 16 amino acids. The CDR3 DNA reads TGTGCCAGTAGGGGATCACAGGGGACCCTTAACTATGGCTACACCTTC. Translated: CASRGSQGTLNYGYTF.

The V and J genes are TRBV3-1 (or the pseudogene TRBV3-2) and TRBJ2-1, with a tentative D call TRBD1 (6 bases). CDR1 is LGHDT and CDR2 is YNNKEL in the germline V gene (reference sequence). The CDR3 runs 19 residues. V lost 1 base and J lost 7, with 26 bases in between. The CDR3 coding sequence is TGTGCCAGCAGCCAAGCAATCAGGATCCAGGGGACGAGTACGAATGAGCAGTTCTTC. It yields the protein CASSQAIRIQGTSTNEQFF.

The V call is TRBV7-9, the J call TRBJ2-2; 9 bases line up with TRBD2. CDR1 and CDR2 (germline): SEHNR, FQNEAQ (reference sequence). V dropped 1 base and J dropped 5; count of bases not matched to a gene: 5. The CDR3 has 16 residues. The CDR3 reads CASSLERLAGTGELFF. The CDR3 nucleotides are TGTGCCAGCAGCTTAGAGAGGCTAGCGGGGACCGGGGAGCTGTTTTTT.

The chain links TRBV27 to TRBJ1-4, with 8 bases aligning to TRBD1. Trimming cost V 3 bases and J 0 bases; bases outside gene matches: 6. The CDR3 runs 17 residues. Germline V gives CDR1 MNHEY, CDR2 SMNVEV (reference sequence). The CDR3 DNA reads TGTGCCAGCAGTTTCACGCGGACAGGGCCAACTAATGAAAAACTGTTTTTT. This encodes CASSFTRTGPTNEKLFF.

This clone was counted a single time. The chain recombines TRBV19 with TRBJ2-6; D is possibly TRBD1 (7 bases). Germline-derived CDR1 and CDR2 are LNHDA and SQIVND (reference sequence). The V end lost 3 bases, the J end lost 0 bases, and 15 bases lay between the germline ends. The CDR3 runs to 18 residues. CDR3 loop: CASSIWAGGSSGANVLTF. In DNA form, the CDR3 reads TGTGCCAGTAGTATTTGGGCAGGGGGGAGCTCTGGGGCCAACGTCCTGACTTTC. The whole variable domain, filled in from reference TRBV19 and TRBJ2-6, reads DGGITQSPKYLFRKEGQNVTLSCEQNLNHDAMYWYRQDPGQGLRLIYYSQIVNDFQKGDIAEGYSVSREKKESFPLTVTSAQKNPTAFYLCASSIWAGGSSGANVLTFGAGSRLTVL.

This CDR3 is CAISEPPRRVYGYTF. The CDR3 bases are TGTGCCATCAGTGAGCCACCAAGGAGGGTCTATGGCTACACCTTC. The chain recombines TRBV10-3 with TRBJ1-2; the D is unclear. CDR3 size: 15 residues. Trimming pared 2 bases from V and 4 bases from J, leaving 14 bases between. Germline lookup yields CDR1 ENHRY and CDR2 SYGVKD.

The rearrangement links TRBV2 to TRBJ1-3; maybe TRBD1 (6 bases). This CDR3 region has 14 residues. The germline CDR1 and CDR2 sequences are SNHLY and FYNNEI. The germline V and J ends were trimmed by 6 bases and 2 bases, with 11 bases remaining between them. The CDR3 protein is CASRASGAGNTIYF. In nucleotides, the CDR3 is TGTGCCAGCAGGGCCTCAGGGGCTGGAAACACCATATATTTT.

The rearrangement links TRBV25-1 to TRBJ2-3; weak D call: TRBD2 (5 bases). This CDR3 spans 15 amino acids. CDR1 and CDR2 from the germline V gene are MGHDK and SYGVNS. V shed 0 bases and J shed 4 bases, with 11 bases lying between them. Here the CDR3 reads CASSEYKGAPDTQYF. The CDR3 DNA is TGTGCCAGCAGTGAATATAAGGGAGCTCCAGATACGCAGTATTTT. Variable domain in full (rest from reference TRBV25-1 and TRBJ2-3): EADIYQTPRYLVIGTGKKITLECSQTMGHDKMYWYQQDPGMELHLIHYSYGVNSTEKGDLSSESTVSRIRTEHFPLTLESARPSHTSQYLCASSEYKGAPDTQYFGPGTRLTVL.

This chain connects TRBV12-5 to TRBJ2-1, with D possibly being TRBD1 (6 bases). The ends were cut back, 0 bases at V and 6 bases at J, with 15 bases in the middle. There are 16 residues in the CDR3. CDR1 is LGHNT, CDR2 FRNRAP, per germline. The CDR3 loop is CASGLVTGGQGNEQFF. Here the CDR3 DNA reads TGTGCTAGTGGTTTGGTGACAGGCGGGCAGGGCAATGAGCAGTTCTTC.